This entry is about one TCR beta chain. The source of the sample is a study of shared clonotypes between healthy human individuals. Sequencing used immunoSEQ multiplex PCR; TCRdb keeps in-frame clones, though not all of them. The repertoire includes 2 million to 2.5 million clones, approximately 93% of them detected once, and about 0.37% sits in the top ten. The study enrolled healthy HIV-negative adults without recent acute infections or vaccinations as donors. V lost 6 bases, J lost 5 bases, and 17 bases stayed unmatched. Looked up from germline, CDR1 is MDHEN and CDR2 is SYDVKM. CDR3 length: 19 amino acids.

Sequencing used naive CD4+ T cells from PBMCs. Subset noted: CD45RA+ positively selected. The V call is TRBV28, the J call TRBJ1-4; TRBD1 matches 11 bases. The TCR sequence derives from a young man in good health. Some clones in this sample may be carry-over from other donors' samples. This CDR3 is CASRQKKTGTGGRNEKLFF. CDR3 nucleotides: TGTGCCAGCAGACAAAAAAAGACCGGGACAGGGGGGAGGAATGAAAAACTGTTTTTT. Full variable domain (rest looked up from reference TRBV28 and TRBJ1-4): DVKVTQSSRYLVKRTGEKVFLECVQDMDHENMFWYRQDPGLGLRLIYFSYDVKMKEKGDIPEGYSVSREKKERFSLILESASTNQTSMYLCASRQKKTGTGGRNEKLFFGSGTQLSVL.